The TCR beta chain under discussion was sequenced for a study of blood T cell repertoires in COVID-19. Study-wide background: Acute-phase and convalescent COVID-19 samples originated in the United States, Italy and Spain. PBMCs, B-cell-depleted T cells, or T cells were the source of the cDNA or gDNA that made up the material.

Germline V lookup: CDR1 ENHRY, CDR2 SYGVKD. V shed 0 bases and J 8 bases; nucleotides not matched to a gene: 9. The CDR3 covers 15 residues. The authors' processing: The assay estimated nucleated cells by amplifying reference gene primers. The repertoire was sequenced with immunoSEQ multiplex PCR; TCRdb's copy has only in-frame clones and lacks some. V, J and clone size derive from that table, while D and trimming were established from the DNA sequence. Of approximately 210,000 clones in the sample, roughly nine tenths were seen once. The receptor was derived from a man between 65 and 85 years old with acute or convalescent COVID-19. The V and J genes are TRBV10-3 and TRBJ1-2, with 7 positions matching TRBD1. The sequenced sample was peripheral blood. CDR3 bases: TGTGCCATCAGTGAGTCCAGGGGACAGCCGTCGGGCTACACCTTC. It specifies CAISESRGQPSGYTF.